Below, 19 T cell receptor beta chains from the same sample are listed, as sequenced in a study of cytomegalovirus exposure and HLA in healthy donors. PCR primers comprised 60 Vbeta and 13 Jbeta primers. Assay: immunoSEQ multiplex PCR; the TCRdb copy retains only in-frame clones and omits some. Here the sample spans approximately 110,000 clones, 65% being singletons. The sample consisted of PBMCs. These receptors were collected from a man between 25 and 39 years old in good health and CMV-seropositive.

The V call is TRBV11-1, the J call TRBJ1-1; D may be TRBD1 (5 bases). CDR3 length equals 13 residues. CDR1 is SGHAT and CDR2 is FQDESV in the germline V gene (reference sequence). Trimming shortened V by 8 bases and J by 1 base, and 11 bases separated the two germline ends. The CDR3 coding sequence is TGTGCCAGCGCGATGGGGGGGAACACTGAAGCTTTCTTT. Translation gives CASAMGGNTEAFF.

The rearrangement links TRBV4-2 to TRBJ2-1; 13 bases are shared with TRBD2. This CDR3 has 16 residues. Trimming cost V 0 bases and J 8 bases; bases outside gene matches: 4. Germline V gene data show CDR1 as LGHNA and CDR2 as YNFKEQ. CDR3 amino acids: CASSQDELAGGHEQFF. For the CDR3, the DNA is TGTGCCAGCAGCCAAGATGAACTAGCGGGGGGGCATGAGCAGTTCTTC.

CDR3 sequence reads: CARGTGRGTQHF. The CDR3, as DNA: TGTGCCAGAGGGACAGGCAGGGGGACCCAGCATTTT. The rearrangement joins TRBV9 to TRBJ1-5; 8 bases agree with TRBD1. Trimming removed 8 bases from V and 11 bases from J; junction bases left unmatched: 9. The germline V gene has CDR1 SGDLS and CDR2 YYNGEE. CDR3 length equals 12 residues. The full variable domain, completed using reference TRBV9 and TRBJ1-5, is DSGVTQTPKHLITATGQRVTLRCSPRSGDLSVYWYQQSLDQGLQFLIQYYNGEERAKGNILERFSAQQFPDLHSELNLSSLELGDSALYFCARGTGRGTQHFGDGTRLSIL.

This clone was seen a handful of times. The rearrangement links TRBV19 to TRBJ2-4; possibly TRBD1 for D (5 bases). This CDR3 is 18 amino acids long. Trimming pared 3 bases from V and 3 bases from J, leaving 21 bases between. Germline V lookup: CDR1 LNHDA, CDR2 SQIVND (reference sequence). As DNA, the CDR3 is TGTGCCAGTAGTATCTGGTCAGGGCAGGTCTTAGACAAAAACATTCAGTACTTC. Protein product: CASSIWSGQVLDKNIQYF.

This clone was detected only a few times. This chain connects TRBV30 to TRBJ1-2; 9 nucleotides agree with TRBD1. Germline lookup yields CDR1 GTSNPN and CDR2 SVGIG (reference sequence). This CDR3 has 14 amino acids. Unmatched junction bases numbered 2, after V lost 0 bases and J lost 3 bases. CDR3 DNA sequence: TGTGCCTGGAGTGTGGGACAGGGATACTATGGCTACACCTTC. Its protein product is CAWSVGQGYYGYTF.

CDR3 in DNA: TGTGCCACCTTGGGAGGTTTCCCCTATGGCTACACCTTC. Translation gives CATLGGFPYGYTF. The rearrangement links TRBV5-4 to TRBJ1-2; D unresolved. With 9 bases removed from V and 4 bases from J, the gap between germline ends came to 16 bases. The CDR3 sequence is 13 residues long. From germline, CDR1 is SGHNT and CDR2 YYREEE (reference sequence).

This chain's CDR3 is CASSPGLAGEQFF. The CDR3 DNA follows: TGTGCCAGCAGCCCCGGACTAGCCGGGGAGCAGTTCTTC. The chain uses TRBV11-2 and TRBJ2-1; 8 bases align to TRBD2. The CDR3 is 13 residues long. V was pared by 5 bases and J by 10 bases, with 7 bases of the junction left unmatched. Germline V gives CDR1 SGHAT, CDR2 FQNNGV.

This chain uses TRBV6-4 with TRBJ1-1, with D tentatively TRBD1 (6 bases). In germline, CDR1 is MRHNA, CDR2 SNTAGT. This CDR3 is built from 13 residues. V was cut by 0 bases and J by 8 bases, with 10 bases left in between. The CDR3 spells CASSDSSGDEAFF. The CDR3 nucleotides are TGTGCCAGCAGTGACTCATCAGGGGACGAAGCTTTCTTT.

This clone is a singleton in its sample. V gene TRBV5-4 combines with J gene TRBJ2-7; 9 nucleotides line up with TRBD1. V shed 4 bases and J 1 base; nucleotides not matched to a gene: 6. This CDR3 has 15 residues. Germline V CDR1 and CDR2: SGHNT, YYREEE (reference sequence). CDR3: CASSPRDRGSYEQYF. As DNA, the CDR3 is TGTGCCAGCAGCCCGCGAGACAGGGGGTCCTACGAGCAGTACTTC.

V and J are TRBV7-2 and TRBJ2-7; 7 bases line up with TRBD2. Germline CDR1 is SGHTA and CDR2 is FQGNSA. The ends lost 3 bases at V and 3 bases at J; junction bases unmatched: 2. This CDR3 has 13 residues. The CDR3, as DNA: TGTGCCAGCAGCTTTGGGGGGGACTACGAGCAGTACTTC. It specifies CASSFGGDYEQYF.

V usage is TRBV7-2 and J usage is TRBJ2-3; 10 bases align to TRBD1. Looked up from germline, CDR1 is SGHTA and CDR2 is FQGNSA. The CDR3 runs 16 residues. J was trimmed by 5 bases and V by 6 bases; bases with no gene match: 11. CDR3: CASSLTGTGAGDTQYF. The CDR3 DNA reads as TGTGCCAGCAGTTTGACCGGGACAGGGGCAGGAGATACGCAGTATTTT.

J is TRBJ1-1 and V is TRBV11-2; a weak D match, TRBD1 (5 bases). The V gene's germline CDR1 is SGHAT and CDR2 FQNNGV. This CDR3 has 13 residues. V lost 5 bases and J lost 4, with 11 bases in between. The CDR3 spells CASSRTLTTEAFF. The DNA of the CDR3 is TGTGCCAGCAGCCGGACACTTACCACTGAAGCTTTCTTT.

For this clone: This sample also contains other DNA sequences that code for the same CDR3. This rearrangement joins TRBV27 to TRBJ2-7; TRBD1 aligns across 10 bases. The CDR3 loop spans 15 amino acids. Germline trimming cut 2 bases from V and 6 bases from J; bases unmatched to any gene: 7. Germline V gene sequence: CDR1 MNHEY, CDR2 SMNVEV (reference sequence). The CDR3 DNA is TGTGCCAGCAGTTTAGGGACAGGGGCTGGGGCCGAGCAGTACTTC. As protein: CASSLGTGAGAEQYF.

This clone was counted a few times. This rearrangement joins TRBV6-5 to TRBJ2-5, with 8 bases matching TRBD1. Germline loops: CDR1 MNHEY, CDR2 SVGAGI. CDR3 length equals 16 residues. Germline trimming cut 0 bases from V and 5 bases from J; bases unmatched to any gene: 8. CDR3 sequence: CASSYSRTGGSETQYF. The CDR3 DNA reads TGTGCCAGCAGTTACTCGAGAACAGGGGGATCGGAGACCCAGTACTTC.

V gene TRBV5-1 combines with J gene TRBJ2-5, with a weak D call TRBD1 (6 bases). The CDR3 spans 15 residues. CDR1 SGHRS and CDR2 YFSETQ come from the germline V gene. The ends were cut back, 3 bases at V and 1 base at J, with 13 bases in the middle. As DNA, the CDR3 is TGCGCCAGCAGCTGGGGGCGAGGGGTCCAAGAGACCCAGTACTTC. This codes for CASSWGRGVQETQYF.

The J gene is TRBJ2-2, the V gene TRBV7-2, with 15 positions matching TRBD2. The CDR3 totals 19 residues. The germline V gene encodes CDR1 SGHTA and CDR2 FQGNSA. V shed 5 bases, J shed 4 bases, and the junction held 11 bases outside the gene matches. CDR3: CASSVPRTSGGVLTGELFF. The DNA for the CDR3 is TGTGCCAGCAGCGTACCCAGGACTAGCGGGGGGGTTCTCACCGGGGAGCTGTTTTTT.

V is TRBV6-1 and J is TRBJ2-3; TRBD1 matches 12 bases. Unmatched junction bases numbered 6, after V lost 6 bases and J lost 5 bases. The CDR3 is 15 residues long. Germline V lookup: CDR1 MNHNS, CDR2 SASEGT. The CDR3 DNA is TGTGCCAGCAGGGGGGACAGGGGGCGAAAAGATACGCAGTATTTT. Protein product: CASRGDRGRKDTQYF.

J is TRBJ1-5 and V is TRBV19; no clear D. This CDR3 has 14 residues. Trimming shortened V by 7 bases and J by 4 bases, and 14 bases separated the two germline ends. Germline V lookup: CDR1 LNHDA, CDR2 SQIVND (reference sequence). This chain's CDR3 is CASNVFPENQPQHF. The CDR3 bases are TGTGCCAGTAATGTCTTCCCGGAGAATCAGCCCCAGCATTTT.

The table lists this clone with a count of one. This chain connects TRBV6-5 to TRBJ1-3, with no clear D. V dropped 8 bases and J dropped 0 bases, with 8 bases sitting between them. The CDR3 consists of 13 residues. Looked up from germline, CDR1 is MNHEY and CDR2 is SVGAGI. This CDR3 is CASQDFSGNTIYF. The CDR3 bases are TGTGCCAGCCAGGATTTCTCTGGAAACACCATATATTTT.